The 24 T cell receptor beta chains in this list originate from one sample, sequenced in a study of cytomegalovirus exposure and HLA in healthy donors. Clones were sequenced by immunoSEQ multiplex PCR, and TCRdb holds only the in-frame ones, with some missing. The profile shows around 120,000 clones, 88% of them singletons. The specimen sequenced was PBMCs. These receptors all stem from a man between 18 and 29 years old in good health and CMV-seropositive.

CDR3 nucleotide sequence: TGTGCCAGCAGCTGGCTTACAGATACGCAGTATTTT. This codes for CASSWLTDTQYF. The rearrangement links TRBV5-4 to TRBJ2-3, with D unclear. Germline-derived CDR1 and CDR2 are SGHNT and YYREEE (reference sequence). The CDR3 consists of 12 residues. Trimming took 3 bases from V and 3 from J, leaving 5 bases between them.

The J gene is TRBJ1-1, the V gene TRBV6-5; TRBD1 agrees at 7 bases. The ends lost 2 bases at V and 1 base at J; junction bases unmatched: 4. Germline V gives CDR1 MNHEY, CDR2 SVGAGI. CDR3 size: 15 residues. CDR3 protein: CASSYRRTGNTEAFF. In DNA, the CDR3 is TGTGCCAGCAGTTACCGACGGACAGGGAACACTGAAGCTTTCTTT.

This clone was counted only a few times. V usage is TRBV28 and J usage is TRBJ1-5; D gene unclear. The CDR3 covers 12 residues. CDR1 and CDR2 (germline): MDHEN, SYDVKM. Deletions cut 7 bases from V and 11 bases from J, with 15 bases between. CDR3 DNA: TGTGCCAGCACCATTCCCAAGCACTCCCAGCATTTT. Residues: CASTIPKHSQHF.

The chain uses TRBV29-1 and TRBJ1-3, with 8 bases matching TRBD1. This CDR3 contains 13 residues. Germline-derived CDR1 and CDR2 are SQVTM and ANQGSEA. The V and J ends lost 5 bases and 3 bases, in that order; junction bases with no gene match: 3. CDR3 coding DNA: TGCAGCGTTTCGACAGGGGATGGAAACACCATATATTTT. This sequence encodes CSVSTGDGNTIYF.

This chain joins TRBV14 and TRBJ2-5; unclear D gene. V dropped 6 bases and J dropped 1 base, with 12 bases sitting between them. Germline V gives CDR1 SGHDN, CDR2 FVKESK. This CDR3 is 14 amino acids long. As DNA, the CDR3 is TGTGCCAGCAGTTTCACCGGGTTCCAAGAGACCCAGTACTTC. Amino acids: CASSFTGFQETQYF.

The V and J genes are TRBV5-4 and TRBJ2-7; 7 bases are shared with TRBD1. The germline CDR1 and CDR2 sequences are SGHNT and YYREEE (reference sequence). The CDR3 runs to 15 residues. V lost 4 bases, J lost 0 bases, and 7 bases stayed unmatched. CDR3 sequence: CASSIGQVSSYEQYF. The CDR3 DNA reads TGTGCCAGCAGCATCGGACAGGTTTCCTCCTACGAGCAGTACTTC.

V usage is TRBV27 and J usage is TRBJ2-5; TRBD1 is a possible D gene (5 bases). Germline CDR1 and CDR2: MNHEY and SMNVEV (reference sequence). The CDR3 extends over 12 amino acids. The ends were cut back, 6 bases at V and 2 bases at J, with 7 bases in the middle. The CDR3 DNA follows: TGTGCCAGCAGGGGGCTGCAAGAGACCCAGTACTTC. Residues: CASRGLQETQYF.

This chain joins TRBV10-3 and TRBJ2-5, with D possibly TRBD2 on 5 matching bases. CDR3 size: 14 residues. Germline assignment: CDR1 ENHRY and CDR2 SYGVKD. Trimming pared 2 bases from V and 10 bases from J, leaving 17 bases between. The CDR3 sequence is CAISEGLASRGQYF. CDR3 coding DNA: TGTGCCATCAGTGAGGGTTTGGCTAGCCGGGGCCAGTACTTC.

The chain employs TRBV6-5 and TRBJ2-2; 7 positions agree with TRBD1. V shed 6 bases and J 0 bases; nucleotides not matched to a gene: 4. The germline gives CDR1 MNHEY, CDR2 SVGAGI. CDR3 length: 15 residues. The CDR3 DNA is TGTGCCAGCAGAGCCGGGACAGCGAACACCGGGGAGCTGTTTTTT. Encoded protein: CASRAGTANTGELFF.

The chain links TRBV7-2 to TRBJ1-3; D not resolved. There are 15 residues in the CDR3. The V gene's germline CDR1 is SGHTA and CDR2 FQGNSA. The germline V and J ends were trimmed by 3 bases and 0 bases, with 9 bases remaining between them. CDR3 amino acids: CASSFGYHSGNTIYF. The CDR3 DNA reads as TGTGCCAGCAGCTTCGGTTACCACTCTGGAAACACCATATATTTT.

This clone turned up a few times. This chain joins TRBV2 and TRBJ1-6; 7 bases are a match to TRBD1. This CDR3 spans 13 amino acids. Trimming removed 8 bases from V and 7 bases from J; junction bases left unmatched: 5. The germline V gene encodes CDR1 SNHLY and CDR2 FYNNEI. CDR3 DNA sequence: TGTGCCAGCGCCGGGACAGCCAATTCACCCCTCCACTTT. It yields the protein CASAGTANSPLHF.

The J gene is TRBJ1-4, the V gene TRBV28; no clear D. Trimming took off 3 bases at V and 4 bases at J, with 9 bases between the two ends. The CDR3 has 14 amino acids. Germline V gene lookup returns CDR1 MDHEN and CDR2 SYDVKM. CDR3 nucleotide sequence: TGTGCCAGCAGTTTGTTATCGGGTAATGAAAAACTGTTTTTT. Translating gives CASSLLSGNEKLFF.

The rearrangement uses TRBV14 and TRBJ1-1; tentatively, D is TRBD1 (6 bases). Germline CDR1 is SGHDN and CDR2 is FVKESK. The CDR3 length is 13 residues. Trimming removed 6 bases from V and 6 bases from J, with 14 bases in between. The CDR3 sequence is CASSQRTGPEAFF. CDR3 bases: TGTGCCAGCAGTCAAAGAACAGGGCCTGAAGCTTTCTTT.

This clone turned up a few times. The gene calls are TRBV27 and TRBJ2-7, with D possibly matching TRBD2 (5 bases). CDR3 length: 14 amino acids. V lost 6 bases and J lost 0, with 12 bases in between. Germline assignment: CDR1 MNHEY and CDR2 SMNVEV (reference sequence). The CDR3 region is CASRNGVTSYEQYF. The DNA for the CDR3 is TGTGCCAGCAGGAACGGGGTGACCTCCTACGAGCAGTACTTC.

The V call is TRBV27, the J call TRBJ1-5, with D perhaps TRBD1 (5 bases). This CDR3 comprises 17 residues. Germline V gives CDR1 MNHEY, CDR2 SMNVEV (reference sequence). Trimming pared 5 bases from V and 0 bases from J, leaving 17 bases between. The CDR3 loop reads CASSPRPTGYSNQPQHF. The CDR3, as DNA: TGTGCCAGCAGTCCTAGACCCACAGGATATAGCAATCAGCCCCAGCATTTT.

The table lists this clone with a few counts. The chain couples TRBV5-6 to TRBJ2-3, with 8 nucleotides matching TRBD2. The trim removed 0 bases at V and 6 bases at J, leaving 12 bases unmatched. Germline V gives CDR1 SGHDT, CDR2 YYEEEE. This CDR3 region has 17 residues. Here the CDR3 DNA reads TGTGCCAGCAGCTTGGCCCCTCGCGGGGGGCCAGTTGATACGCAGTATTTT. Protein sequence: CASSLAPRGGPVDTQYF. The whole variable domain, filled in from reference TRBV5-6 and TRBJ2-3, reads DAGVTQSPTHLIKTRGQQVTLRCSPKSGHDTVSWYQQALGQGPQFIFQYYEEEERQRGNFPDRFSGHQFPNYSSELNVNALLLGDSALYLCASSLAPRGGPVDTQYFGPGTRLTVL.

This chain joins TRBV28 and TRBJ2-1; 7 bases fit TRBD2. The CDR3 sequence is 17 residues long. Germline CDR1 MDHEN, CDR2 SYDVKM. Germline trimming cut 5 bases from V and 5 bases from J; bases unmatched to any gene: 15. CDR3 DNA sequence: TGTGCCAGCAGTCTCCTCGGGGAGGGCCCCCTGGACAATGAGCAGTTCTTC. It codes for CASSLLGEGPLDNEQFF.

This chain connects TRBV4-3 to TRBJ1-6; maybe TRBD1 (5 bases). With 0 bases removed from V and 7 bases from J, the gap between germline ends came to 13 bases. CDR1 and CDR2 (germline): LGHNA, YSLEER. This CDR3 has 16 amino acids. The DNA of the CDR3 is TGCGCCAGCAGCCAAGACGCAGGGTCCTGGAATTCACCCCTCCACTTT. It specifies CASSQDAGSWNSPLHF.

The table lists this clone with a few counts. The V call is TRBV7-2, the J call TRBJ1-2; 8 bases map to TRBD1. The CDR3 sequence is 17 residues long. The V gene's germline CDR1 is SGHTA and CDR2 FQGNSA. The J segment lost 3 bases and the V segment lost 5 bases, leaving 14 bases of the junction unmatched. The CDR3 is CASSHLPGQEDHYGYTF. Here the CDR3 DNA reads TGTGCCAGCAGCCACCTCCCGGGACAGGAGGACCACTATGGCTACACCTTC.

The rearrangement joins TRBV5-4 to TRBJ1-1, with a possible D match to TRBD1 (5 bases). V gave up 0 bases and J gave up 1 base, with 10 bases separating them. This CDR3 spans 15 amino acids. Looked up from germline, CDR1 is SGHNT and CDR2 is YYREEE (reference sequence). In nucleotides, the CDR3 is TGTGCCAGCAGCTTGGGGGTTGGGGCGAACACTGAAGCTTTCTTT. It codes for CASSLGVGANTEAFF.

CDR3: CASSLVSDGYTF. The CDR3 nucleotides are TGCGCCAGCAGCTTGGTGTCCGATGGCTACACCTTC. This sequence joins TRBV5-1 and TRBJ1-2; D not resolved. Germline loops: CDR1 SGHRS, CDR2 YFSETQ. With 0 bases removed from V and 6 bases from J, the gap between germline ends came to 6 bases. The CDR3 totals 12 residues.

V and J are TRBV5-6 and TRBJ1-2, with a possible D match to TRBD1 (5 bases). CDR3 length equals 16 residues. CDR1 and CDR2 from the germline V gene are SGHDT and YYEEEE. V was cut by 1 base and J by 3 bases, with 16 bases left in between. The chain's CDR3 is CASSLYRTSFDYGYTF. In DNA, the CDR3 is TGTGCCAGCAGCTTGTACCGGACAAGTTTTGACTATGGCTACACCTTC.

The table lists this clone with a count of one. The rearrangement uses TRBV5-6 and TRBJ1-2; D is possibly TRBD1 (5 bases). Trimming took 2 bases from V and 5 from J, leaving 13 bases between them. The CDR3 runs 14 residues. Per the germline V gene, CDR1 is SGHDT and CDR2 is YYEEEE. CDR3 nucleotide sequence: TGTGCCAGCAGCTTTTTCAGGTCAGGGTATGGCTACACCTTC. It encodes CASSFFRSGYGYTF.

Only a few counts were recorded for this clone. The chain uses TRBV5-1 and TRBJ2-7; tentative D call: TRBD1 (5 bases). The V end was cut by 0 bases, the J end by 5 bases, with 12 bases between. CDR1 and CDR2 from the germline V gene are SGHRS and YFSETQ. This CDR3 contains 14 residues. The CDR3 reads CASSLARGDDEQYF. The CDR3 region has the DNA TGCGCCAGCAGCTTGGCTAGGGGCGACGACGAGCAGTACTTC.